These T cell receptor beta chains were read from a single sample in a study of tumor-infiltrating lymphocytes in primary liver carcinoma. MiXCR, run by TCRdb on the multiplex PCR reads, gives a single entry per CDR3 protein. The sample includes approximately 330,000 distinct CDR3 sequences, roughly two thirds of them seen just once. Material: peripheral blood. The receptors come from a middle-aged man with primary liver carcinoma and hepatitis B virus infection. Each CDR3 is given with its conserved first and last residue. Fields, in order: D gene, V gene, J gene, clone size, CDR3 protein, CDR3 DNA. A D gene is named only where the DNA matches it firmly. A clone size is listed for some rows: how often the clone was seen (once, few, many), or a class if it is expanded.

>.|TRBV11-2|TRBJ2-3|.
CASSLESNLLSEQYF
TGTGCCAGCAGCTTAGAGTCGAATCTGCTGTCGGAGCAGTATTTT
>TRBD2|TRBV30|TRBJ2-4|.
CAWSVHGLAPSNIQYF
TGTGCCTGGAGTGTACATGGACTAGCCCCCTCAAACATTCAGTACTTC
>.|TRBV11-2|TRBJ2-3|.
CVTLSPSTDTQYF
TGTGTCACCCTGTCGCCTAGTACAGATACACAGTATTTT
>.|TRBV5-1|TRBJ2-7|.
CASSPQGTYEQYF
TGCGCCAGCAGCCCCCAGGGGACCTACGAGCAGTACTTC
>.|TRBV12-3/TRBV12-4|TRBJ2-3|few
CASSLGPGADTQYF
TGTGCCAGCAGTTTAGGTCCAGGGGCAGATACGCAGTATTTT
>.|TRBV10-1|TRBJ2-7|few
CASSETLDEQYF
TGCGCCAGCAGTGAGACATTGGACGAGCAGTACTTC
>.|TRBV6-6|TRBJ1-6|.
CASSFRDRYSPLHF
TGTGCCAGCAGTTTTCGGGACCGGTATTCACCCCTCCACTTT
>TRBD2|TRBV4-3|TRBJ2-2|.
CASSQGLAGAKGAGELFF
TGCGCCAGCAGCCAAGGACTAGCGGGCGCCAAAGGGGCCGGGGAGCTGTTTTTT
>TRBD2|TRBV5-5|TRBJ2-5|few
CASSLDGSGGETQYF
TGTGCCAGCAGCTTGGATGGTAGCGGGGGAGAGACCCAGTACTTC
>.|TRBV5-1|TRBJ2-1|.
CASSVGQFIYNEQFF
TGCGCCAGCAGCGTCGGACAGTTTATTTACAATGAGCAGTTCTTC
>.|TRBV12-5|TRBJ2-1|.
CASGRRDHPLLTNGSPDNEQFF
TGTGCTAGTGGTCGTAGAGACCACCCCCTACTGACTAACGGGAGCCCCGACAATGAGCAGTTCTTC
>.|TRBV6-1|TRBJ2-3|.
CAIPGSGTATDTQYF
TGTGCCATCCCGGGCAGTGGAACAGCCACAGATACGCAGTATTTT
>TRBD1|TRBV11-2|TRBJ2-7|.
CASSLGPGTGDYEQYF
TGTGCCAGTAGCTTAGGCCCGGGGACAGGGGACTACGAGCAGTACTTC
>.|TRBV4-1|TRBJ2-3|.
CASSQVTSGSIYTDTQYF
TGCGCCAGCAGCCAGGTGACTAGTGGGAGTATATACACAGATACGCAGTATTTT
>.|TRBV11-2|TRBJ2-5|.
CASSFRGEEGTQYF
TGTGCCAGCAGCTTTAGGGGTGAGGAGGGGACCCAATACTTC
>.|TRBV11-2|TRBJ1-2|.
CASSLGGDGYTF
TGTGCCAGCAGCTTAGGAGGTGACGGCTACACCTTC
>TRBD2|TRBV6-5|TRBJ2-2|many
CASSYSGTTSTGELFF
TGTGCCAGCAGTTACTCCGGGACTACGAGCACCGGGGAGCTGTTTTTT
>TRBD2|TRBV11-2|TRBJ2-2|once
CASGLHPSGITRELFF
TGTGCCAGCGGCTTACATCCTAGCGGGATCACCCGGGAGCTGTTTTTT
>.|TRBV10-3|TRBJ2-7|.
CANRGHGLDEQYF
TGTGCTAACCGGGGACACGGTTTGGACGAGCAGTACTTC
>TRBD1|TRBV5-5|TRBJ2-1|.
CASSLLGTGVHEQFF
TGTGCCAGCAGCTTGCTTGGGACAGGGGTCCATGAGCAGTTCTTC
>.|TRBV11-2|TRBJ2-7|.
CASSLPSAYGQYF
TGTGCCAGCAGCTTGCCTAGCGCCTACGGACAGTACTTC
>.|TRBV19|TRBJ1-1|.
CASSLRPNFLEAFF
TGTGCCAGTAGTCTACGGCCGAATTTCCTGGAAGCTTTCTTT
>.|TRBV11-2|TRBJ2-7|.
CASSQDHKSYVLYF
TGTGCCAGCAGCCAGGATCATAAGAGCTACGTGCTGTACTTC